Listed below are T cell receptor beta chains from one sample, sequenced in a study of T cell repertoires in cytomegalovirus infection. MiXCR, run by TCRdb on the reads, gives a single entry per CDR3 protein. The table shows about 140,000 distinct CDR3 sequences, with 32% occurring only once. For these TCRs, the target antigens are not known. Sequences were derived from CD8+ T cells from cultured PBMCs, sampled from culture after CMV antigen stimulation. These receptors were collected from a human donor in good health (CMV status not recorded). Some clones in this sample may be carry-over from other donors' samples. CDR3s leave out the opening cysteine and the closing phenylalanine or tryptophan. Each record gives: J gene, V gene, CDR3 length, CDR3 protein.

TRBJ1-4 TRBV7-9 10 ASSSDHEKLF
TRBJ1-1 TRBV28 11 ASRGGKNTEAF
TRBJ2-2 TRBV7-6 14 ASRPRGDAHHGELF
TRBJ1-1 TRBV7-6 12 ASSLAGPTTEAF
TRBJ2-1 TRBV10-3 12 AITLAGVYNEQF
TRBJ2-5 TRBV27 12 ASSLITGQETQY
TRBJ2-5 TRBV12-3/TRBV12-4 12 ASRDSGAPETQY
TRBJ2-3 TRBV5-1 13 ASSLRQLSTDTQY
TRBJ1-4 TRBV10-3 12 AISGQRQLEKLF
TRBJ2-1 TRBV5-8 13 ASSFRTGPNNEQF
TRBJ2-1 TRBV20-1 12 SARGLDSYNEQF
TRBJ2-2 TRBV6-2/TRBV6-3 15 ASTPGLAGGFDGELF
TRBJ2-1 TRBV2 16 ASSEIGGGLAGSNEQF
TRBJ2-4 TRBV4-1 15 ASSQEGGGKPDNIQY
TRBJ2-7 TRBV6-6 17 ASSYGDRGLFRGDYEQY
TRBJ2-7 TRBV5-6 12 ASSWGTGGGEQY
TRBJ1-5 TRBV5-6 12 ASSPAGFNQPQH
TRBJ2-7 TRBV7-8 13 ASSPYLQGANEQY
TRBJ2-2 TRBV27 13 ASSLGGVYTGELF
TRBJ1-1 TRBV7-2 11 ASSLGQGLGAF
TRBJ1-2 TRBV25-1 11 ASSDGGARGYT
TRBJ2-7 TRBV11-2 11 ASSHGTVYEQY
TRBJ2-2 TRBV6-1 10 ASSDRTGELF
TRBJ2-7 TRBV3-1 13 ASSQADGSSYEQY
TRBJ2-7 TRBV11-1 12 ASSLGRLYYEQY
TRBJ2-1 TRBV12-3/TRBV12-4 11 ASSAGTSGEQF
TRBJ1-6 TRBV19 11 ASSPGALSPLH
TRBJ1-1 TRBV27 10 ASSAAGTEAF
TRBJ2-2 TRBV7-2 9 ASSQLGELF
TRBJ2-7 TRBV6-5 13 ASSYSPRRSYEQY
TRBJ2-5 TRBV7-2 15 ASSDPLAGFEGETQY